The clone carrying this T cell receptor beta chain was seen at least ten times. Its matching antigen is unknown. New diagnoses, under 2 months' duration, and ages 18 to 65 characterized the hyperthyroidism patients. Additional autoimmune diseases, uncontrolled infections, pregnancy or lactation disqualified patients. Clinicians diagnosed using symptoms, serum thyroxine, TRAb, thyroid ultrasound and orbital computed tomography. Using RNA transcripts, the TCR beta CDR3 regions were amplified. HTBI-primed first-round RT-PCR preceded second-round multiplex PCR. One entry per CDR3 protein results from TCRdb running MiXCR on the multiplex PCR reads. The table records about 380,000 distinct CDR3 sequences, less than 20% of them present only once. This sample is part of a study of Graves' ophthalmopathy and Graves' hyperthyroidism. Study conclusions and caveats: In blood appeared most of the expanded thyroid clonotypes whose frequency exceeded 0.001.

The CDR3 contains 15 residues. V was trimmed by 5 bases and J by 2 bases, leaving 13 bases between them. Germline CDR1 reads MGHDK; CDR2 reads SYGVNS. This rearrangement joins TRBV25-1 to TRBJ1-5; D uncertain. The sequenced material came from peripheral blood. This clonotype was obtained from a woman under 30 with stable Graves' hyperthyroidism. The CDR3 here is CASSSGGVGNQPQHF. The CDR3 bases are TGTGCCAGCAGTTCCGGCGGGGTAGGCAATCAGCCCCAGCATTTT.